These 28 T cell receptor beta chains originate from one sample sequenced in a study of regulatory T cells in long-lasting Graves disease. Sample time point: persistent/refractory GD, antithyroid drugs over 5 years with positive TRAb. Preparation of the TCR library used RNA extracted from PBMCs. Combining iRepertoire HTBI primers with Arm-PCR of CDR3 regions, the authors built TCR beta libraries. TCRdb processed the multiplex PCR reads anew with MiXCR; each CDR3 protein has one entry. The data show hundreds of thousands of distinct CDR3 sequences, roughly a fifth seen once. This material consisted of peripheral blood mononuclear cells (PBMCs), taken when the disease was refractory, from a patient treated with antithyroid drugs. The receptors derive from a female donor with Graves disease.

The chain has TRBV10-3 and TRBJ2-7, with 8 nucleotides matching TRBD1. Germline CDR1 ENHRY, CDR2 SYGVKD. The CDR3 runs 16 residues. Trimming at V came to 1 base and at J to 6 bases, leaving 11 bases not matched to a gene. CDR3 DNA sequence: TGTGCCATCAGTGAGTTTGGGGCAGGGGGCGATCCCGAGCAGTACTTC. Encoded protein: CAISEFGAGGDPEQYF.

The genes are TRBV5-6 and TRBJ1-5; D is perhaps TRBD1 (5 bases). The CDR3 is made up of 16 amino acids. CDR1 SGHDT and CDR2 YYEEEE come from the germline V gene. V was pared by 4 bases and J by 1 base, with 15 bases between. The CDR3 coding sequence is TGTGCCAGCAGCCCCGGGCAGGGTAGGAGCAATCAGCCCCAGCATTTT. Protein sequence: CASSPGQGRSNQPQHF. Combining the CDR3 with reference TRBV5-6 and TRBJ1-5 gives the whole variable domain DAGVTQSPTHLIKTRGQQVTLRCSPKSGHDTVSWYQQALGQGPQFIFQYYEEEERQRGNFPDRFSGHQFPNYSSELNVNALLLGDSALYLCASSPGQGRSNQPQHFGDGTRLSIL.

This clonotype was counted only a few times. The chain employs TRBV20-1 and TRBJ1-6; D is undetermined. Trimming cost V 3 bases and J 3 bases, with 12 bases left between them. This CDR3 spans 15 amino acids. The germline V gene has CDR1 DFQATT and CDR2 SNEGSKA (reference sequence). CDR3 region: CSASARRSYNSPLHF. In DNA form, the CDR3 reads TGCAGTGCTAGTGCTCGACGAAGCTATAATTCACCCCTCCACTTT.

The genes are TRBV4-2 and TRBJ2-2; TRBD2 agrees at 7 bases. CDR1 is LGHNA, CDR2 YNFKEQ, per germline. This CDR3 has 16 residues. V trimming: 4 bases; J trimming: 4 bases; junction bases outside the gene matches: 9. In DNA form, the CDR3 reads TGTGCCAGCAGCCTCAGGGCGGGAGTGAGCACCGGGGAGCTGTTTTTT. This translates into CASSLRAGVSTGELFF.

The table lists this clonotype with a few counts. This sequence joins TRBV6-1 and TRBJ2-7, with D possibly matching TRBD1 (6 bases). V was cut by 7 bases and J by 0 bases, with 16 bases left in between. This CDR3 comprises 15 residues. The germline V gene encodes CDR1 MNHNS and CDR2 SASEGT. CDR3 sequence: CASIFDPGHSYEQYF. In DNA form, the CDR3 reads TGTGCCAGCATTTTTGATCCGGGACACTCCTACGAGCAGTACTTC.

Of note for this clonotype: A much larger clone is a single base away; this may be a read error. The chain recombines TRBV7-6 with TRBJ2-7; 7 nucleotides agree with TRBD2. The length of the CDR3 is 13 residues. Germline V CDR1 and CDR2: SGHVS, FNYEAQ. V dropped 8 bases and J dropped 6; count of bases not matched to a gene: 10. In DNA form, the CDR3 reads TGTGCCAGCGGCTCCCTAGCGGCTCCCGAGCAGTACTTC. This codes for CASGSLAAPEQYF.

CDR3: CSVQGFSEQYF. CDR3 bases: TGCAGCGTTCAGGGCTTCAGCGAGCAGTACTTC. The chain joins TRBV29-1 to TRBJ2-7; D is perhaps TRBD1 (5 bases). Germline assignment: CDR1 SQVTM and CDR2 ANQGSEA. Trimming took 5 bases from V and 6 from J, leaving 11 bases between them. CDR3 length: 11 amino acids.

Ten or more counts support this clonotype. V usage is TRBV6-1 and J usage is TRBJ2-7; TRBD2 aligns across 7 bases. This CDR3 contains 15 residues. Germline loops: CDR1 MNHNS, CDR2 SASEGT. Unmatched junction bases numbered 8, after V lost 5 bases and J lost 1 base. This chain's CDR3 is CASSPPLAASYEQYF. In nucleotides, the CDR3 is TGTGCCAGCAGTCCCCCCCTAGCGGCATCCTACGAGCAGTACTTC.

In its sample, this clonotype was seen many times. V gene TRBV20-1 combines with J gene TRBJ2-7; D not certain. CDR3 length: 10 residues. Germline assignment: CDR1 DFQATT and CDR2 SNEGSKA (reference sequence). The ends were cut back, 5 bases at V and 7 bases at J, with 9 bases in the middle. The CDR3 coding sequence is TGCAGTGCTCCCATTAAGGAGCAGTACTTC. As protein: CSAPIKEQYF.

The sample holds many counts of this clonotype. The genes are TRBV2 and TRBJ1-6; D unresolved. This CDR3 contains 14 residues. Germline assignment: CDR1 SNHLY and CDR2 FYNNEI. V gave up 1 base and J gave up 9 bases, with 10 bases separating them. The CDR3 nucleotides are TGTGCCAGCAGTGAAGACAGTCTCTTTTCACCCCTCCACTTT. Translating gives CASSEDSLFSPLHF.

The table lists this clonotype with a few counts. This chain joins TRBV9 and TRBJ2-7, with 8 bases matching TRBD1. Unmatched junction bases numbered 4, after V lost 0 bases and J lost 2 bases. The length of the CDR3 is 15 residues. Per the germline V gene, CDR1 is SGDLS and CDR2 is YYNGEE. The CDR3: CASSVGTTGAYEQYF. As DNA, the CDR3 is TGTGCCAGCAGCGTAGGGACGACAGGGGCCTACGAGCAGTACTTC.

This clonotype has more than one count but fewer than ten. CDR3 region: CSVFGRGSYEQYF. The CDR3 DNA is TGCAGCGTTTTCGGAAGGGGATCCTACGAGCAGTACTTC. The V and J genes are TRBV29-1 and TRBJ2-7; TRBD1 is a possible D gene (5 bases). Trimming shortened V by 5 bases and J by 1 base, and 12 bases separated the two germline ends. CDR1 SQVTM and CDR2 ANQGSEA come from the germline V gene. The CDR3 sequence is 13 residues long.

This clonotype occurred a few times. The chain combines TRBV28 with TRBJ2-1, with TRBD2 matching over 11 bases. CDR3 length: 17 amino acids. Germline V CDR1 and CDR2: MDHEN, SYDVKM. V trimming: 3 bases; J trimming: 6 bases; junction bases outside the gene matches: 10. DNA for the CDR3: TGTGCCAGCAGTTTTAGCGGGAGGGCCCGGTCCCTCAATGAGCAGTTCTTC. As protein: CASSFSGRARSLNEQFF.

Many counts were recorded for this clonotype. The V gene is TRBV6-1, the J gene TRBJ2-6, with D perhaps matching TRBD1 (5 bases). Trimming left V 6 bases short and J 1 base short, with 10 bases between. The germline V gene has CDR1 MNHNS and CDR2 SASEGT. The CDR3 runs to 15 residues. The CDR3 nucleotides read TGTGCCAGCAGGTCGTCAGGGTCTGGGGCCAACGTCCTGACTTTC. This translates into CASRSSGSGANVLTF.

CDR3 nucleotide sequence: TGTGCCAGCAGTGAACTAGCGGGAGTTGGAGATGAGCAGTTCTTC. It is translated as CASSELAGVGDEQFF. V gene TRBV6-4 combines with J gene TRBJ2-1; 11 bases map to TRBD2. The CDR3 has 15 amino acids. Per the germline V gene, CDR1 is MRHNA and CDR2 is SNTAGT. The junction had 6 bases not matched to a gene; V was cut back by 3 bases and J by 8 bases.

This clonotype was counted between two and nine times. V gene TRBV20-1 combines with J gene TRBJ1-6, with TRBD1 as a possible D gene (5 bases). Germline-derived CDR1 and CDR2 are DFQATT and SNEGSKA (reference sequence). V was trimmed by 3 bases and J by 9 bases, leaving 9 bases between them. The CDR3 is 12 amino acids. The CDR3 loop is CSASGGTSPLHF. The DNA of the CDR3 is TGCAGTGCTAGTGGAGGGACTTCACCCCTCCACTTT.

The chain has TRBV19 and TRBJ1-1; 8 positions agree with TRBD1. Germline V gives CDR1 LNHDA, CDR2 SQIVND (reference sequence). The CDR3 consists of 14 residues. The ends lost 7 bases at V and 6 bases at J; junction bases unmatched: 10. CDR3: CASIADRGVPEAFF. In nucleotides, the CDR3 is TGTGCCAGTATCGCCGACAGGGGCGTCCCTGAAGCTTTCTTT.

There are many counts of this clonotype. The rearrangement joins TRBV7-2 to TRBJ2-5; D might be TRBD1 (6 bases). The germline CDR1 and CDR2 sequences are SGHTA and FQGNSA. The CDR3 spans 14 residues. The V end was cut by 3 bases, the J end by 2 bases, with 10 bases between. DNA for the CDR3: TGTGCCAGCAGCTTTAGGGACATACAAGAGACCCAGTACTTC. Amino acid sequence: CASSFRDIQETQYF.

CDR3 loop: CASSLGGTGNSYEQYF. CDR3 in DNA: TGCGCCAGCAGCTTGGGGGGAACCGGGAACTCCTACGAGCAGTACTTC. J is TRBJ2-7 and V is TRBV5-1; a weak D match, TRBD2 (5 bases). CDR1 SGHRS and CDR2 YFSETQ come from the germline V gene. The V gene lost 0 bases and the J gene lost 0 bases, with 13 bases spanning the gap. The CDR3 contains 16 residues.

J is TRBJ1-1 and V is TRBV9; 9 bases map to TRBD1. CDR3 size: 15 residues. Germline V gene lookup returns CDR1 SGDLS and CDR2 YYNGEE. Trimming at V came to 2 bases and at J to 1 base, leaving 3 bases not matched to a gene. The DNA for the CDR3 is TGTGCCAGCAGCGTCCAGGGACAGGGGAACACTGAAGCTTTCTTT. Encoded protein: CASSVQGQGNTEAFF.

With respect to this clonotype: A read error may be the cause here, since a much bigger clone is one base away. The chain couples TRBV7-9 to TRBJ1-5; D is unclear. The CDR3 totals 16 residues. Germline V gene sequence: CDR1 SEHNR, CDR2 FQNEAQ (reference sequence). The CDR3 DNA reads as TGTGCCTGCAGCTTAGGGCGGGTCGGTGATAATCAGCCCCAGCATTTT. Amino acids: CACSLGRVGDNQPQHF. The full variable domain, in which reference TRBV7-9 and TRBJ1-5 provide the parts outside the CDR3, is DTGVSQNPRHKITKRGQNVTFRCDPISEHNRLYWYRQTLGQGPEFLTYFQNEAQLEKSRLLSDRFSAERPKGSFSTLEIQRTEQGDSAMYLCACSLGRVGDNQPQHFGDGTRLSIL.

This clonotype was recorded many times. J is TRBJ2-5 and V is TRBV2; TRBD2 aligns across 9 bases. The germline V gene has CDR1 SNHLY and CDR2 FYNNEI. The CDR3 runs to 18 residues. V lost 2 bases and J lost 1; bases outside the gene matches: 11. The CDR3 sequence is CASSEHPESGGPQETQYF. The CDR3 coding sequence is TGTGCCAGCAGTGAACACCCTGAGAGCGGGGGGCCCCAAGAGACCCAGTACTTC.

The table lists this clonotype with many counts. The chain recombines TRBV29-1 with TRBJ1-1, with a weak D call TRBD1 (6 bases). The germline V gene encodes CDR1 SQVTM and CDR2 ANQGSEA. The CDR3 consists of 12 residues. V was clipped by 7 bases and J by 1 base, with 10 bases between them. DNA for the CDR3: TGCAGCGCCGCGACAGGGAACACTGAAGCTTTCTTT. This sequence encodes CSAATGNTEAFF.

In this sample, this clonotype turned up many times. The J gene is TRBJ1-4, the V gene TRBV2; TRBD1 is a possible D gene (6 bases). This CDR3 is 13 amino acids long. V dropped 6 bases and J dropped 8 bases, with 13 bases sitting between them. Germline V gene data show CDR1 as SNHLY and CDR2 as FYNNEI. DNA for the CDR3: TGTGCCAGCAGCCCAGACAGGCGGGAAAAACTGTTTTTT. This translates into CASSPDRREKLFF.

The chain carries TRBV5-1 and TRBJ1-1, with a possible D match to TRBD1 (5 bases). Between the trimmed V and J ends, which lost 0 bases and 2 bases, there was a span of 11 bases. The CDR3 spans 15 residues. The V gene's germline CDR1 is SGHRS and CDR2 YFSETQ. CDR3 sequence: CASSLVGAGNTEAFF. DNA for the CDR3: TGCGCCAGCAGCTTGGTAGGGGCCGGCAACACTGAAGCTTTCTTT.

The chain is built from TRBV3-1 and TRBJ2-5; 10 bases fit TRBD2. Germline-derived CDR1 and CDR2 are LGHDT and YNNKEL (reference sequence). After removal of 1 base from V and 0 bases from J, the junction contained 5 bases not matched to a gene. This CDR3 contains 17 residues. CDR3 amino acids: CASSQGKAGGNQETQYF. The CDR3 bases are TGTGCCAGCAGCCAAGGCAAAGCGGGAGGGAACCAAGAGACCCAGTACTTC.

This clonotype has a count of ten or more. The chain recombines TRBV2 with TRBJ2-5; D remains unclear. The V end was cut by 7 bases, the J end by 7 bases, with 16 bases between. The CDR3 has 13 amino acids. Per germline, CDR1 SNHLY and CDR2 FYNNEI. The CDR3 nucleotides are TGTGCCAGCAAAGGAGACCCTAAATTGACCCAGTACTTC. Its protein product is CASKGDPKLTQYF.

The chain employs TRBV10-3 and TRBJ1-2; 12 positions match TRBD1. Germline-derived CDR1 and CDR2 are ENHRY and SYGVKD. The CDR3 length is 15 residues. J was trimmed by 7 bases and V by 4 bases; bases with no gene match: 7. CDR3 DNA: TGTGCCATCAGTGGGGGGGACAGGGGGCAAGTTGGCTACACCTTC. Protein product: CAISGGDRGQVGYTF.